The 2 T cell receptor beta chains reported below all come from one sample, sequenced in a study of technical replicates of blood from a few donors. The repertoire was sequenced with immunoSEQ multiplex PCR; TCRdb's copy has only in-frame clones and lacks some. The repertoire holds tens of thousands of clones, with approximately 98% as singletons. Sequencing was performed on T cells isolated from PBMCs. These receptor sequences come from a human donor in good health.

V usage is TRBV19 and J usage is TRBJ2-7; 7 bases line up with TRBD2. With V trimmed by 9 bases and J by 2 bases, 10 bases remained unmatched. The CDR3 consists of 14 residues. Looked up from germline, CDR1 is LNHDA and CDR2 is SQIVND (reference sequence). CDR3 in amino acids: CASQASGNAYEQYF. Written as DNA, the CDR3 is TGTGCCAGCCAGGCTAGCGGAAATGCCTACGAGCAGTACTTC.

This clone was picked up one time. The CDR3: CASRPILQGITEAFF. The CDR3 coding sequence is TGTGCCAGCAGGCCCATCTTGCAGGGGATCACTGAAGCTTTCTTT. The rearrangement links TRBV2 to TRBJ1-1; possible D gene TRBD1, 6 bases. Germline CDR1 reads SNHLY; CDR2 reads FYNNEI. This CDR3 has 15 amino acids. V was clipped by 6 bases and J by 4 bases, with 18 bases between them.